This T cell receptor (beta chain) was obtained from a study of blood T cell repertoires in COVID-19. Study information: The United States, Italy and Spain provided the acute and convalescent COVID-19 samples. The cDNA or gDNA used as material had been derived from T cells, B-cell-depleted T cells, or PBMCs.

The data were produced by immunoSEQ multiplex PCR, yet TCRdb's version contains in-frame clones alone and is incomplete. The table has roughly 260,000 clones, 80% to 90% seen once. CDR1 is SGHTA and CDR2 is FQGNSA in the germline V gene. The V gene lost 8 bases and the J gene lost 2 bases, with 12 bases spanning the gap. The CDR3 sequence is 13 residues long. Participants' reported clinical history set cohort assignment. A case of COVID-19 had been met by exposed participants within 2 weeks before study entry. Input material: PBMCs or T cells enriched from blood (not recorded which). The TCR originated in a woman in her forties who had been exposed to COVID-19. V and J are TRBV7-2 and TRBJ1-1; tentatively, D is TRBD1 (6 bases). The CDR3 spells CASLWTANTEAFF. CDR3 DNA sequence: TGTGCCAGCCTTTGGACAGCCAACACTGAAGCTTTCTTT. The full variable domain, with the rest looked up from reference TRBV7-2 and TRBJ1-1, is GAGVSQSPSNKVTEKGKDVELRCDPISGHTALYWYRQSLGQGLEFLIYFQGNSAPDKSGLPSDRFSAERTGGSVSTLTIQRTQQEDSAVYLCASLWTANTEAFFGQGTRLTVV.